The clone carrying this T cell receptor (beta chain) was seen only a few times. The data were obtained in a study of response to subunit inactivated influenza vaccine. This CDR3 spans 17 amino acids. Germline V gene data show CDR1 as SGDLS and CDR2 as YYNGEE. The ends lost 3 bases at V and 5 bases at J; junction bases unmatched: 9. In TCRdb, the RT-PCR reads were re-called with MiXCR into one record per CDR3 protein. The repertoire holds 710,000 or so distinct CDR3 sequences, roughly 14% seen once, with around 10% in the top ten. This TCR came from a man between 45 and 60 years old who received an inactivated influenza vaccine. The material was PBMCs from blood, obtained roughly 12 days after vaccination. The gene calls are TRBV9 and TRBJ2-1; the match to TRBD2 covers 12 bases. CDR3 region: CASSALAGGQSNNEQFF. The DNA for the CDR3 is TGTGCCAGCAGCGCACTAGCGGGAGGCCAATCCAACAATGAGCAGTTCTTC.